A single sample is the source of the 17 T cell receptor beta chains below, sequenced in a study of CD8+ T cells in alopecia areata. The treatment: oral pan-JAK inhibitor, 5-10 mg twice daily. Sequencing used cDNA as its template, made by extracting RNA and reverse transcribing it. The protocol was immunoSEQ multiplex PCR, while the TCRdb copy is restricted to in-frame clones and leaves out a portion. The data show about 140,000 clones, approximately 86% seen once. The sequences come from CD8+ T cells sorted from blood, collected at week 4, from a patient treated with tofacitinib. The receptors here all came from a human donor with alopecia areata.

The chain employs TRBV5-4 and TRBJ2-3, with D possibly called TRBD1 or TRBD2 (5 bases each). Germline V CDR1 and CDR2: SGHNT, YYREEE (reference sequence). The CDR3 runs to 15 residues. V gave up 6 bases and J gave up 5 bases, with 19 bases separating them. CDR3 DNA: TGTGCCAGCACCTCCCGAGGGACGGGCAAAGATACGCAGTATTTT. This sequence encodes CASTSRGTGKDTQYF.

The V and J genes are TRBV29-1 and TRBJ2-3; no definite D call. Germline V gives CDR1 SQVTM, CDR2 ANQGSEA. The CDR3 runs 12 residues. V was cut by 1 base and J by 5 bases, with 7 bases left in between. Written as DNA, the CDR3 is TGCAGCGTTGAAGGGCTGGAAGATACGCAGTATTTT. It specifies CSVEGLEDTQYF.

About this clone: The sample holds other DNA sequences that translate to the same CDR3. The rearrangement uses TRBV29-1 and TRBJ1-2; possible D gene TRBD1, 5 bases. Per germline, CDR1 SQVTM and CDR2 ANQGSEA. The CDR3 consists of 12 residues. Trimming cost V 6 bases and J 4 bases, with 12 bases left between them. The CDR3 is CSVVDRAYGYTF. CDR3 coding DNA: TGCAGCGTCGTTGACAGAGCCTATGGCTACACCTTC.

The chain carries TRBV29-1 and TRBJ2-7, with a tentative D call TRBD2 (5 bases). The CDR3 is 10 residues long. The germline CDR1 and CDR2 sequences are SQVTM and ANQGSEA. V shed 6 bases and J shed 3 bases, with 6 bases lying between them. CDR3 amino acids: CSVRDYEQYF. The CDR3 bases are TGCAGCGTGAGGGACTACGAGCAGTACTTC.

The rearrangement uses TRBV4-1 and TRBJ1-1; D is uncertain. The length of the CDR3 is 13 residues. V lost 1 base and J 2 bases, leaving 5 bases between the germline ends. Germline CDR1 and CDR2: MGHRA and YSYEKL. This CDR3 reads CASSQGPNTEAFF. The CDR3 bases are TGCGCCAGCAGCCAAGGGCCTAACACTGAAGCTTTCTTT.

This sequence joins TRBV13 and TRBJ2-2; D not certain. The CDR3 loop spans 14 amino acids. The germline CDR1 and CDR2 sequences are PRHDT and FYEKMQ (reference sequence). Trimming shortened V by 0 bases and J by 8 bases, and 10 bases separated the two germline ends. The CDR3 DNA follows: TGTGCCAGCAGCTTAGGCCTTCAGTTAGGGGAGCTGTTTTTT. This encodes CASSLGLQLGELFF.

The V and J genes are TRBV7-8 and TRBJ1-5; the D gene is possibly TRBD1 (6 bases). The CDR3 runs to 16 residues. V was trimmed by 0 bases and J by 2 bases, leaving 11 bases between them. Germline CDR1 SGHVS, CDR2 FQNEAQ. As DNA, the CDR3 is TGTGCCAGCAGCTTAGCGACAGGAGGTGGCAATCAGCCCCAGCATTTT. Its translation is CASSLATGGGNQPQHF. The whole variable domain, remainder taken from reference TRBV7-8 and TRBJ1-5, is GAGVSQSPRYKVAKRGQDVALRCDPISGHVSLFWYQQALGQGPEFLTYFQNEAQLDKSGLPSDRFFAERPEGSVSTLKIQRTQQEDSAVYLCASSLATGGGNQPQHFGDGTRLSIL.

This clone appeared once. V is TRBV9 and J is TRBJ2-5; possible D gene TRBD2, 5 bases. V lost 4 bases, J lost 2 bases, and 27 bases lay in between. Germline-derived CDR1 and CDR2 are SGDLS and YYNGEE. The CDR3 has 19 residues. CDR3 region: CASSRHVVSTGNSQETQYF. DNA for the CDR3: TGTGCCAGCAGCCGGCACGTTGTTTCGACGGGAAATTCGCAAGAGACCCAGTACTTC.

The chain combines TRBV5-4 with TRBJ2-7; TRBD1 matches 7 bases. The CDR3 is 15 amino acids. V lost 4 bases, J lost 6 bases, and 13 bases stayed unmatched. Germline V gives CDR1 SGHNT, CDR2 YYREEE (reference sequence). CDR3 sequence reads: CASSLPTGYGFEQYF. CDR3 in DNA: TGTGCCAGCAGCCTACCGACAGGGTATGGTTTCGAGCAGTACTTC.

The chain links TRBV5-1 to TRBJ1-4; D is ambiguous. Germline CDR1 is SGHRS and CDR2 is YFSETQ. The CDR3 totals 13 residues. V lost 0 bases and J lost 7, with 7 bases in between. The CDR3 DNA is TGCGCCAGCAGCTTGGTGATCGGTGAAAAACTGTTTTTT. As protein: CASSLVIGEKLFF.

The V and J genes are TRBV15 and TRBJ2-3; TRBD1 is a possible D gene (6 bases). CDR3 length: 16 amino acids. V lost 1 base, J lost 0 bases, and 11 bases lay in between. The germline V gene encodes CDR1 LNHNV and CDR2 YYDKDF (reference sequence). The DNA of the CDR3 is TGTGCCACCAGCAGAGGAATACAGGGCAGCACAGATACGCAGTATTTT. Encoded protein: CATSRGIQGSTDTQYF.

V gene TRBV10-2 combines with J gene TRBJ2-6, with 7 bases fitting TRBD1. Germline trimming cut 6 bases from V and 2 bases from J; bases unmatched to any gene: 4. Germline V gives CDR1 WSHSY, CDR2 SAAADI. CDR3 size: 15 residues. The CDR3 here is CASSVDRAGANVLTF. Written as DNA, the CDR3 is TGCGCCAGCAGCGTTGACAGGGCTGGGGCCAACGTCCTGACTTTC.

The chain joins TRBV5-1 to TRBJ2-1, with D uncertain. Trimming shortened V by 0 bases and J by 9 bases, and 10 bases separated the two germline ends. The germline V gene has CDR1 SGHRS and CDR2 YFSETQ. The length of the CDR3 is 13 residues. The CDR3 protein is CASSLDEGLEQFF. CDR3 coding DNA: TGCGCCAGCAGCTTGGATGAAGGGCTTGAGCAGTTCTTC.

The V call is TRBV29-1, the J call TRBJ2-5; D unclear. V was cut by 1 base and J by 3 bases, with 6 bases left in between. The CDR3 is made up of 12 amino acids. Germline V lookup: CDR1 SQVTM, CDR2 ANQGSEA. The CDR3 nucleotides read TGCAGCGTTGAAGGGGCAGAAGAGACCCAGTACTTC. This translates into CSVEGAEETQYF. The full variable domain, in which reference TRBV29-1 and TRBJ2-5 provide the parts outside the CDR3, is SAVISQKPSRDICQRGTSLTIQCQVDSQVTMMFWYRQQPGQSLTLIATANQGSEATYESGFVIDKFPISRPNLTFSTLTVSNMSPEDSSIYLCSVEGAEETQYFGPGTRLLVL.

The CDR3 spells CASSLQGVPYNEQFF. CDR3 in DNA: TGTGCCAGCAGCTTACAGGGGGTCCCCTACAATGAGCAGTTCTTC. The rearrangement uses TRBV11-3 and TRBJ2-1, with 7 bases matching TRBD1. The junction had 3 bases not matched to a gene; V was cut back by 2 bases and J by 2 bases. Germline assignment: CDR1 SGHNT and CDR2 YENEEA. The CDR3 covers 15 residues.

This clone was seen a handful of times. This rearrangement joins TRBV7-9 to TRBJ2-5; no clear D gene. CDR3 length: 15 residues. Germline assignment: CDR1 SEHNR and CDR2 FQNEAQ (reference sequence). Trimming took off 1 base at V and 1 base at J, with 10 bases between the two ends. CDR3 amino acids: CASSLEWVVQETQYF. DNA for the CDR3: TGTGCCAGCAGCTTAGAGTGGGTCGTCCAAGAGACCCAGTACTTC.

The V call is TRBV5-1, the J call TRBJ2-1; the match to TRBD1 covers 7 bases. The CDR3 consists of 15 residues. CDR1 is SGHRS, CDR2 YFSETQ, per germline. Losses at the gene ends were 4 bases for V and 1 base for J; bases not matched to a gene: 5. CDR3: CASSPTGVSYNEQFF. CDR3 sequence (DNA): TGCGCCAGCAGCCCTACAGGGGTGTCCTACAATGAGCAGTTCTTC.